This T cell receptor (beta chain) was captured by sequencing in a study of chemoradiotherapy in HPV16-positive cancers. Method: immunoSEQ multiplex PCR; TCRdb's copy keeps in-frame clones and lacks some. The table includes 25,000 to 30,000 clones, more than 75% detected once. Per germline, CDR1 SGHTA and CDR2 FQGNSA. This CDR3 comprises 15 residues. Trimming cost V 4 bases and J 6 bases; bases outside gene matches: 9. This TCR came from a human donor with HPV-associated anogenital cancer. The V and J genes are TRBV7-2 and TRBJ2-3; 8 positions agree with TRBD2. The sample consisted of blood, taken from a patient who underwent chemoradiotherapy. The CDR3: CASSYSPTSGDTQYF. In DNA form, the CDR3 reads TGTGCCAGCAGCTATTCCCCCACTAGCGGCGATACGCAGTATTTT.